This entry lists 6 T cell receptor beta chains sequenced from one sample in a study of technical replicates of blood from four donors. Method: immunoSEQ multiplex PCR; TCRdb's copy keeps in-frame clones and lacks some. Of about 79,000 clones detected, around 92% appear once; the ten largest clones hold roughly 0.37%. The sample taken for sequencing was T cells isolated from PBMCs. These receptors all come from a human donor in good health. Some clones in this sample may be carry-over from other donors' samples.

This clone was picked up one time. This chain joins TRBV2 and TRBJ2-7; 7 bases match TRBD1. This CDR3 has 13 amino acids. V dropped 9 bases and J dropped 2; count of bases not matched to a gene: 7. Germline CDR1 and CDR2: SNHLY and FYNNEI. The CDR3 region is CARGDSQTYEQYF. The CDR3 DNA follows: TGTGCCAGGGGGGACAGCCAAACCTACGAGCAGTACTTC.

The chain is built from TRBV13 and TRBJ1-2; 7 nucleotides line up with TRBD1. The germline V gene encodes CDR1 PRHDT and CDR2 FYEKMQ (reference sequence). The CDR3 length is 14 residues. V lost 6 bases, J lost 2 bases, and 6 bases stayed unmatched. In DNA form, the CDR3 reads TGTGCCAGCAGGGCAGGGACAGACAACTATGGCTACACCTTC. Translation gives CASRAGTDNYGYTF. Full variable domain (remainder filled in from reference TRBV13 and TRBJ1-2): AAGVIQSPRHLIKEKRETATLKCYPIPRHDTVYWYQQGPGQDPQFLISFYEKMQSDKGSIPDRFSAQQFSDYHSELNMSSLELGDSALYFCASRAGTDNYGYTFGSGTRLTVV.

CDR3 loop: CASSQEWAGEQFF. In nucleotides, the CDR3 is TGTGCCAGCAGCCAAGAGTGGGCTGGTGAGCAGTTCTTC. The chain combines TRBV4-2 with TRBJ2-1; no firm D call. Deletions cut 0 bases from V and 9 bases from J, with 9 bases between. There are 13 residues in the CDR3. From germline, CDR1 is LGHNA and CDR2 YNFKEQ.

This clone was detected once. V gene TRBV7-3 combines with J gene TRBJ2-1, with 11 bases identical to TRBD2. V shed 3 bases, J shed 4 bases, and the junction held 2 bases outside the gene matches. This CDR3 region has 15 residues. Germline loops: CDR1 SGHTA, CDR2 FQGTGA. CDR3 bases: TGTGCCAGCAGCTTCACTAGCGGGAGTTACAATGAGCAGTTCTTC. It is translated as CASSFTSGSYNEQFF.

J is TRBJ2-1 and V is TRBV27; 12 bases are a match to TRBD1. Germline trimming cut 9 bases from V and 7 bases from J; bases unmatched to any gene: 7. Germline CDR1 and CDR2: MNHEY and SMNVEV (reference sequence). The CDR3 contains 14 residues. The DNA for the CDR3 is TGTGCCAGTCTCCCGGGACAGGGGGCAAATGAGCAGTTCTTC. This codes for CASLPGQGANEQFF.

The chain links TRBV6-4 to TRBJ2-1, with 13 bases identical to TRBD2. Unmatched junction bases numbered 5, after V lost 5 bases and J lost 7 bases. The CDR3 spans 15 residues. CDR1 is MRHNA, CDR2 SNTAGT, per germline. The CDR3 sequence is CASSPWTSGGNEQFF. CDR3 coding DNA: TGTGCCAGCAGTCCGTGGACTAGCGGGGGTAATGAGCAGTTCTTC.